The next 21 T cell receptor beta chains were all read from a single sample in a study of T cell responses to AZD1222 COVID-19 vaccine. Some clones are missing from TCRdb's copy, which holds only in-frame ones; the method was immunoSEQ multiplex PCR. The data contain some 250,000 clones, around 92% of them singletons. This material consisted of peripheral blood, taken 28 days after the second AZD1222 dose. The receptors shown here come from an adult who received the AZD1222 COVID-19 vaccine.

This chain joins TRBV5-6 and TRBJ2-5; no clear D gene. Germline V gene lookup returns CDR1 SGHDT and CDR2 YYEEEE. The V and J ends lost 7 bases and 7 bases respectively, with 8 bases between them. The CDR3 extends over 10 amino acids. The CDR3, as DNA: TGTGCCAGCGGGGTGGGGACCCAGTACTTC. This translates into CASGVGTQYF.

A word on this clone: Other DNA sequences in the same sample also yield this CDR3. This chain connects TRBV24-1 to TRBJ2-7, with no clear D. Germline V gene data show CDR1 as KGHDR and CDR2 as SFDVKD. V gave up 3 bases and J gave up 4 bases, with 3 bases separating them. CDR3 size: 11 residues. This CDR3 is CATSDQYEQYF. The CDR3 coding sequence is TGTGCCACCAGTGATCAATACGAGCAGTACTTC.

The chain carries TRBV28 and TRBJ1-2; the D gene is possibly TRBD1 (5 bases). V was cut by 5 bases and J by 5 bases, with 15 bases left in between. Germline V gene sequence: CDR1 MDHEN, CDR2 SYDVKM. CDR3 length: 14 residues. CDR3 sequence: CASSQQQARYGYTF. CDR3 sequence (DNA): TGTGCCAGCAGTCAACAACAGGCCAGGTATGGCTACACCTTC.

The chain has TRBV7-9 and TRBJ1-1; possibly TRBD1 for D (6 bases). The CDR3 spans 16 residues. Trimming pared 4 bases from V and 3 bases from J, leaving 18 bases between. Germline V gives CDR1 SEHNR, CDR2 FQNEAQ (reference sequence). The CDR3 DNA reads TGTGCCAGCAGCTCCCGGGACACAAGCCTGCACACTGAAGCTTTCTTT. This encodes CASSSRDTSLHTEAFF.

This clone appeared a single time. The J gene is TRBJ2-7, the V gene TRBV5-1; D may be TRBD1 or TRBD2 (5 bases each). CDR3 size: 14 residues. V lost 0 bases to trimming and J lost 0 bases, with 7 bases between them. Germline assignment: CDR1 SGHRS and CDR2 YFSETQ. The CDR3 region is CASSLGGSSYEQYF. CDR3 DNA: TGCGCCAGCAGCTTGGGGGGGAGCTCCTACGAGCAGTACTTC.

CDR3 nucleotide sequence: TGTGCCAGCAGGAAGGGAGGGAACACTGAAGCTTTCTTT. Protein: CASRKGGNTEAFF. The gene calls are TRBV6-5 and TRBJ1-1; no definite D call. Germline V lookup: CDR1 MNHEY, CDR2 SVGAGI. This CDR3 spans 13 amino acids. Trimming took 6 bases from V and 1 from J, leaving 9 bases between them.

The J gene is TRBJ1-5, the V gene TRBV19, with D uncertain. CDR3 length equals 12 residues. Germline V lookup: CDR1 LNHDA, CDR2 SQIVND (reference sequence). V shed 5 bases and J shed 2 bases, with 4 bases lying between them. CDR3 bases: TGTGCCAGTAGTGGGGGCAATCAGCCCCAGCATTTT. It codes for CASSGGNQPQHF.

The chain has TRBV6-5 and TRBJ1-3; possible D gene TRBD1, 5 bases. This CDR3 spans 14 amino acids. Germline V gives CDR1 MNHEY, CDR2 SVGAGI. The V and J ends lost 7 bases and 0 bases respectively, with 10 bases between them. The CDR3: CASNGHNSGNTIYF. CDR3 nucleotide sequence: TGTGCCAGCAACGGACACAACTCTGGAAACACCATATATTTT.

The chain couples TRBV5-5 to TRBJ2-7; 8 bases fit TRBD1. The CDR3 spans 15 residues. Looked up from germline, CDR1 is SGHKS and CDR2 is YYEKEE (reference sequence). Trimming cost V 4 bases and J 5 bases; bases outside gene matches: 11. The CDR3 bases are TGTGCCAGCAGCCCGACCAAGGACAGGGTCCACGAGCAGTACTTC. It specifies CASSPTKDRVHEQYF.

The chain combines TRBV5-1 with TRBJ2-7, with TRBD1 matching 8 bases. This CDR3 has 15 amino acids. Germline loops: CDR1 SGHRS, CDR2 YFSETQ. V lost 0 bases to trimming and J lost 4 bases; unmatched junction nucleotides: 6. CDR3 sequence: CASSLAWTGWYEQYF. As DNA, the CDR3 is TGCGCCAGCAGCTTGGCCTGGACAGGGTGGTACGAGCAGTACTTC.

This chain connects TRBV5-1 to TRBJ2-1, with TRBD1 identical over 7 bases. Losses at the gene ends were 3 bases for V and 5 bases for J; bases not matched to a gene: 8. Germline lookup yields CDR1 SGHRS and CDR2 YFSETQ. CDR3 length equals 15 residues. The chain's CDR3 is CASSSATGLNNEQFF. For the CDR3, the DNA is TGCGCCAGCAGCTCGGCGACAGGGTTGAACAATGAGCAGTTCTTC.

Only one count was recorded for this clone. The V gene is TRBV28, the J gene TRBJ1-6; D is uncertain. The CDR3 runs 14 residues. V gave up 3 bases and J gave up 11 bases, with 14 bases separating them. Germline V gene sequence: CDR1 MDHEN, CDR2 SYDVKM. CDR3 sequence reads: CASSFPRGKAPLHF. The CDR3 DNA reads TGTGCCAGCAGTTTTCCGCGAGGGAAGGCACCCCTCCACTTT.

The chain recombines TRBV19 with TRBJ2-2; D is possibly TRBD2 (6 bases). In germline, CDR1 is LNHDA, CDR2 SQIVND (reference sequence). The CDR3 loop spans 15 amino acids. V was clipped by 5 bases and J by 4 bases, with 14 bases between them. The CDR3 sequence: CASSPLGTGTGELFF. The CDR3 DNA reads TGTGCCAGTAGTCCTCTGGGGACTGGCACCGGGGAGCTGTTTTTT.

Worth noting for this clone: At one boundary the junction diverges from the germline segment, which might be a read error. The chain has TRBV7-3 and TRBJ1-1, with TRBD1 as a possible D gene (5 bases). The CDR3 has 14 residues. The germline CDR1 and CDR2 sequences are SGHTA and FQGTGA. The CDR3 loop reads CASSLGAGNIEAFF. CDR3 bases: TGTGCCAGCAGCCTTGGGGCCGGGAACATTGAAGCTTTCTTT.

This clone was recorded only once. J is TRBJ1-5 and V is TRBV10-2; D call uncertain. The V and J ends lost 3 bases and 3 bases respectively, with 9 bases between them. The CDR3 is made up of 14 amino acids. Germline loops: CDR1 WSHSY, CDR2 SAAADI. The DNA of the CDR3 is TGCGCCAGCAGTGAACAGATTACCAATCAGCCCCAGCATTTT. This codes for CASSEQITNQPQHF.

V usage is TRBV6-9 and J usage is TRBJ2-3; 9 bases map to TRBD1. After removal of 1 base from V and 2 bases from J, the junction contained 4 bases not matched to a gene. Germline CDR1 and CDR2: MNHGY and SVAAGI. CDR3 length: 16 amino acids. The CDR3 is CASSYLRTGATDTQYF. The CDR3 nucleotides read TGTGCCAGCAGTTATTTGCGGACAGGGGCCACAGATACGCAGTATTTT.

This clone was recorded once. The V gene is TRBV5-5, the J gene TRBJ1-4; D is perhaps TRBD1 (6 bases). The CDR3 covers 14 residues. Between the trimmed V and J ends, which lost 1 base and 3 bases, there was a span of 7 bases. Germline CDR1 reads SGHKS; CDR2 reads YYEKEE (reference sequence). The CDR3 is CASSLRGANEKLFF. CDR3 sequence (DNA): TGTGCCAGCAGCTTGAGGGGGGCTAATGAAAAACTGTTTTTT.

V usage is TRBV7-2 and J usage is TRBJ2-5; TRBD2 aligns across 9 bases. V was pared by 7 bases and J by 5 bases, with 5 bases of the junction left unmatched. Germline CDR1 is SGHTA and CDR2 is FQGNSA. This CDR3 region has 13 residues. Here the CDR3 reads CASKVRGGETQYF. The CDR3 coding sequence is TGTGCCAGCAAGGTGCGGGGGGGGGAGACCCAGTACTTC.

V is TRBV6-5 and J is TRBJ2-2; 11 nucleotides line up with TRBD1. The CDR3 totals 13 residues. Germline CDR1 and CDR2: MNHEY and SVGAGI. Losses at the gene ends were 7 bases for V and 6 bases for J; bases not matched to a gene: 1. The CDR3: CASMDRGPGELFF. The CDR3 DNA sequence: TGTGCCAGCATGGACAGGGGGCCCGGGGAGCTGTTTTTT.

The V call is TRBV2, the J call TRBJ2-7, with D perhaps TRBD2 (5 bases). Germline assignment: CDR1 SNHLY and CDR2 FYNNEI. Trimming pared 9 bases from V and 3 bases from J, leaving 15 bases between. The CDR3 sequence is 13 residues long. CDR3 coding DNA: TGTGCCAGTACCCTAGCCCCTCTCTACGAGCAGTACTTC. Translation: CASTLAPLYEQYF.

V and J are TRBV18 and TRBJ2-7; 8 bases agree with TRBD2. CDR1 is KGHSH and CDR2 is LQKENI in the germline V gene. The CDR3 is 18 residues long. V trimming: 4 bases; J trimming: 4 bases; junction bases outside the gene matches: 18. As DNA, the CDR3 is TGTGCCAGCTCACAACGGACGCCAAGCGGGACTAGTCGTTACGAGCAGTACTTC. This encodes CASSQRTPSGTSRYEQYF.